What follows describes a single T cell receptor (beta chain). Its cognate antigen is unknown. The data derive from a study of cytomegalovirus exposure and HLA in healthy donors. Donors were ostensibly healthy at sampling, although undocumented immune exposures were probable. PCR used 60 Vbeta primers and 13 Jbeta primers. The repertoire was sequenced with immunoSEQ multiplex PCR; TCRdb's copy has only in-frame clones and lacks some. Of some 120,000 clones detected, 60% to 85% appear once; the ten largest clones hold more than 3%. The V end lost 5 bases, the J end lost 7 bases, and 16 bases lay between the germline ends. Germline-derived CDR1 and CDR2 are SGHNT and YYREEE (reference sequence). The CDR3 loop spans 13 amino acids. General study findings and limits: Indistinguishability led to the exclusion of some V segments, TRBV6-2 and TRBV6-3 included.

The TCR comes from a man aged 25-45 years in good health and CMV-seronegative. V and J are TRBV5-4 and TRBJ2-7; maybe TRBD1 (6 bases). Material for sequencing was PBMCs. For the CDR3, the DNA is TGTGCCAGCAGTCTACAGGGTCGTTGGGAGCAGTACTTC. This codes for CASSLQGRWEQYF.